Listed below are T cell receptor beta chains from one sample, sequenced in a study of control samples from healthy donors and cancer patients. TCRdb's copy holds only in-frame clones and misses some; the assay was immunoSEQ multiplex PCR. The sample holds about 200,000 clones; about 91% are singletons and the top ten take about 2%. Sequencing was done on a sample of blood. These receptors all stem from a man younger than 45 in good health. The CDR3 runs from the conserved cysteine through the conserved F or W. The order of the fields is J gene, clone size, V gene, D gene, CDR3 protein, CDR3 DNA. The D gene is left open where the match is weak. Size values are once, few and many counts, or a class for expanded clones, and some rows have none.

J: TRBJ1-1
size: NA
V: TRBV2
D: NA
CDR3: CASRAWGTRNTEAFF
DNA: TGTGCCAGCAGGGCATGGGGTACTCGGAACACTGAAGCTTTCTTT

J: TRBJ2-7
size: NA
V: TRBV10-3
D: NA
CDR3: CASSVGGSFHEQYF
DNA: TGTGCTTCGAGTGTGGGGGGATCCTTTCACGAGCAGTACTTC

J: TRBJ2-1
size: NA
V: TRBV18
D: NA
CDR3: CASSPPGPPNEQFF
DNA: TGTGCCAGCTCGCCCCCAGGCCCCCCCAATGAGCAGTTCTTC

J: TRBJ1-2
size: NA
V: TRBV21-1
D: NA
CDR3: CASSKEGQGRVVYGYTF
DNA: TGTGCCAGCAGCAAAGAGGGACAGGGGCGGGTAGTCTATGGCTACACCTTC

J: TRBJ1-2
size: NA
V: TRBV6-5
D: TRBD1
CDR3: CASSSTGNGYTF
DNA: TGTGCCAGCAGTTCGACAGGGAATGGCTACACCTTC

J: TRBJ2-1
size: NA
V: TRBV5-1
D: TRBD2
CDR3: CASSPRTSVSNEQFF
DNA: TGCGCCAGCAGCCCCAGGACTAGCGTTTCCAATGAGCAGTTCTTC

J: TRBJ1-6
size: NA
V: TRBV12-3/TRBV12-4
D: NA
CDR3: CASSSGSPLHF
DNA: TGTGCCAGCAGCTCCGGCTCACCCCTCCACTTT

J: TRBJ1-3
size: NA
V: TRBV6-6
D: NA
CDR3: CASKGSSSGNTIYF
DNA: TGTGCCAGCAAGGGGAGCAGCTCTGGAAACACCATATATTTT

J: TRBJ2-3
size: NA
V: TRBV19
D: TRBD1
CDR3: CASGRTGTSSTDTQYF
DNA: TGTGCCAGTGGAAGGACAGGAACTTCTAGCACAGATACGCAGTATTTT

J: TRBJ2-7
size: NA
V: TRBV5-1
D: NA
CDR3: CASSSLTVPYEQYF
DNA: TGCGCCAGCAGCTCCTTGACAGTTCCCTACGAGCAGTACTTC

J: TRBJ1-1
size: NA
V: TRBV10-2
D: NA
CDR3: CASSVAGLGPEAFF
DNA: TGCGCCAGCAGTGTGGCAGGGTTGGGTCCTGAAGCTTTCTTT

J: TRBJ2-1
size: NA
V: TRBV5-1
D: TRBD2
CDR3: CASSLTGLEGYNEQFF
DNA: TGCGCCAGCAGCTTGACGGGACTAGAAGGGTACAATGAGCAGTTCTTC

J: TRBJ1-4
size: NA
V: TRBV7-6
D: NA
CDR3: CASSLTPGPGEKLFF
DNA: TGTGCCAGCAGCTTAACTCCGGGACCCGGGGAAAAACTGTTTTTT

J: TRBJ2-7
size: once
V: TRBV4-2
D: NA
CDR3: CASSQVPQGQHEQYF
DNA: TGTGCCAGCAGCCAAGTGCCCCAGGGGCAGCACGAGCAGTACTTC

J: TRBJ1-1
size: NA
V: TRBV14
D: NA
CDR3: CASSPNRARRTEAFF
DNA: TGTGCCAGCAGCCCCAACAGGGCCCGGAGGACTGAAGCTTTCTTT

J: TRBJ2-1
size: NA
V: TRBV19
D: TRBD2
CDR3: CASSIGPSSGGHEQFF
DNA: TGTGCCAGTAGTATAGGTCCCTCAAGCGGGGGCCATGAGCAGTTCTTC

J: TRBJ1-5
size: NA
V: TRBV5-1
D: NA
CDR3: CASSWAGGGARDNQPQHF
DNA: TGCGCCAGCAGCTGGGCGGGAGGGGGAGCAAGAGACAATCAGCCCCAGCATTTT

J: TRBJ2-7
size: NA
V: TRBV5-1
D: TRBD1
CDR3: CASSLAVGTGAYEQYF
DNA: TGCGCCAGCAGCTTGGCTGTTGGGACAGGTGCCTACGAGCAGTACTTC

J: TRBJ1-5
size: few
V: TRBV6-6
D: NA
CDR3: CASSYTVNQPQHF
DNA: TGTGCCAGCAGTTACACTGTTAATCAGCCCCAGCATTTT

J: TRBJ2-1
size: NA
V: TRBV7-8
D: NA
CDR3: CASSLVLSFQDEQFF
DNA: TGTGCCAGCAGCTTAGTGTTGTCGTTTCAGGATGAGCAGTTCTTC

J: TRBJ2-7
size: NA
V: TRBV7-9
D: TRBD1
CDR3: CASSETGTVSYEQYF
DNA: TGTGCCAGCAGTGAGACCGGGACAGTATCCTACGAGCAGTACTTC

J: TRBJ2-7
size: NA
V: TRBV30
D: NA
CDR3: CAWSLIGVEQYF
DNA: TGTGCCTGGAGTCTAATCGGGGTCGAGCAGTACTTC

J: TRBJ1-1
size: NA
V: TRBV19
D: TRBD1
CDR3: CASSWDRGAEAFF
DNA: TGTGCCAGTAGCTGGGACAGGGGCGCTGAAGCTTTCTTT

J: TRBJ1-2
size: NA
V: TRBV11-2
D: TRBD1
CDR3: CASSLGTGGAHSYGYTF
DNA: TGTGCCAGCAGCCTCGGGACAGGGGGCGCTCATAGCTATGGCTACACCTTC

J: TRBJ2-7
size: NA
V: TRBV3-1/TRBV3-2
D: TRBD1
CDR3: CASSQDPGTGYEQYF
DNA: TGTGCCAGCAGCCAAGACCCCGGGACAGGCTACGAGCAGTACTTC

J: TRBJ2-2
size: NA
V: TRBV6-5
D: NA
CDR3: CASRFLSDGELFF
DNA: TGTGCCAGCCGGTTCCTTTCAGACGGGGAGCTGTTTTTT

J: TRBJ2-2
size: NA
V: TRBV14
D: NA
CDR3: CASSQVLGVTGELFF
DNA: TGTGCCAGCAGCCAAGTACTAGGGGTCACCGGGGAGCTGTTTTTT

J: TRBJ1-2
size: NA
V: TRBV19
D: NA
CDR3: CASSPGGGYTF
DNA: TGTGCCAGTAGTCCGGGAGGTGGCTACACCTTC

J: TRBJ1-4
size: NA
V: TRBV19
D: NA
CDR3: CASSIGRGYELFF
DNA: TGTGCCAGTAGTATAGGGAGGGGATATGAACTGTTTTTT

J: TRBJ1-2
size: NA
V: TRBV10-3
D: NA
CDR3: CAISVRDGSYGYTF
DNA: TGTGCCATCAGTGTTCGGGACGGAAGCTATGGCTACACCTTC

J: TRBJ1-6
size: few
V: TRBV30
D: NA
CDR3: CAWSVQQGSSPLHF
DNA: TGTGCCTGGAGTGTACAGCAGGGGAGTTCACCCCTCCACTTT

J: TRBJ2-1
size: NA
V: TRBV30
D: NA
CDR3: CAWSPAGGEQFF
DNA: TGTGCCTGGAGTCCAGCCGGCGGCGAGCAGTTCTTC

J: TRBJ1-2
size: NA
V: TRBV19
D: NA
CDR3: CASSPVRGSLGYTF
DNA: TGTGCCAGTAGCCCCGTTCGGGGTAGCCTTGGCTACACCTTC

J: TRBJ1-2
size: NA
V: TRBV3-1/TRBV3-2
D: NA
CDR3: CASSRSAGEQGYTF
DNA: TGTGCCAGCAGCCGGTCCGCGGGGGAGCAAGGCTACACCTTC

J: TRBJ2-6
size: NA
V: TRBV3-1/TRBV3-2
D: NA
CDR3: CASSHIGGPGANVLTF
DNA: TGTGCCAGCAGCCATATTGGGGGCCCTGGGGCCAACGTCCTGACTTTT

J: TRBJ2-3
size: NA
V: TRBV5-4
D: TRBD2
CDR3: CASRSREEADTQYF
DNA: TGTGCCAGCAGGTCCCGGGAGGAAGCGGATACGCAGTATTTT

J: TRBJ1-5
size: few
V: TRBV19
D: NA
CDR3: CASSISLPGRNQPQHF
DNA: TGTGCCAGTAGTATCAGTCTCCCCGGGCGAAATCAGCCCCAGCATTTT

J: TRBJ2-7
size: once
V: TRBV3-1/TRBV3-2
D: NA
CDR3: CASSQDLPEQYF
DNA: TGTGCCAGCAGCCAAGATCTTCCCGAGCAGTACTTC

J: TRBJ2-6
size: NA
V: TRBV7-6
D: NA
CDR3: CASSLASGTRANVLTF
DNA: TGTGCCAGCAGCTTAGCTTCCGGGACACGGGCCAACGTCCTGACTTTC

J: TRBJ1-2
size: few
V: TRBV6-5
D: TRBD1
CDR3: CASSYQDRGKDGYTF
DNA: TGTGCCAGCAGTTACCAGGACAGGGGCAAAGATGGCTACACCTTC

J: TRBJ2-1
size: NA
V: TRBV7-8
D: TRBD2
CDR3: CASSLPIASGGLNEQFF
DNA: TGTGCCAGCAGCTTACCCATCGCTAGCGGGGGGTTGAATGAGCAGTTCTTC

J: TRBJ2-1
size: NA
V: TRBV12-3/TRBV12-4
D: NA
CDR3: CASSFRDNEQFF
DNA: TGTGCCAGCAGTTTCAGGGACAATGAGCAGTTCTTC

J: TRBJ2-1
size: NA
V: TRBV7-8
D: TRBD2
CDR3: CASSSSGGLSFF
DNA: TGTGCCAGCAGCTCCTCGGGGGGACTCTCGTTCTTC

J: TRBJ2-7
size: NA
V: TRBV2
D: TRBD1
CDR3: CASRRDRMSYEQYF
DNA: TGTGCCAGCCGAAGGGACAGGATGTCCTACGAGCAGTACTTC

J: TRBJ1-1
size: NA
V: TRBV14
D: NA
CDR3: CASSPLSEAFF
DNA: TGTGCCAGCAGCCCCCTCTCTGAAGCTTTCTTT

J: TRBJ1-5
size: NA
V: TRBV7-2
D: NA
CDR3: CASSLGGNSDQPQHF
DNA: TGTGCCAGCAGCTTAGGGGGTAACTCGGATCAGCCCCAGCATTTT

J: TRBJ1-6
size: NA
V: TRBV12-3/TRBV12-4
D: NA
CDR3: CASSPRVNSPLHF
DNA: TGTGCCAGCAGCCCTAGGGTCAATTCACCCCTCCACTTT

J: TRBJ1-5
size: NA
V: TRBV1
D: NA
CDR3: CTSSPLGAGRTPNQPQHF
DNA: TGCACCAGCAGCCCCCTGGGGGCAGGGAGGACCCCTAATCAGCCCCAGCATTTT